A selection of T cell receptor beta chains follows, all from one sample in a study of cytomegalovirus exposure and HLA in healthy donors. Repertoires were generated with immunoSEQ multiplex PCR, while TCRdb's copy carries only in-frame clones and drops some. The profile shows about 98,000 clones, more than 60% of them singletons. Input material: PBMCs. The receptors here all came from a man aged 45-65 years in good health and CMV-seronegative. The CDR3 runs from the conserved cysteine through the conserved F or W. A D gene is named only where the DNA matches it firmly. Where a row states a size, it is once, few, many or the class of an expanded clone; other rows omit it.

J gene | V gene | clone size | CDR3 length | D gene | CDR3 DNA | CDR3 protein
TRBJ2-7 | TRBV7-8 | . | 14 | TRBD1 | TGTGCCAGCAGCTTGCTGGACAGGGGCAACGAGCAGTACTTC | CASSLLDRGNEQYF
TRBJ2-7 | TRBV6-1 | . | 13 | TRBD1 | TGTGCCAGCAGTGAGACAGGGGTTCGGGAGCAGTACTTC | CASSETGVREQYF
TRBJ2-7 | TRBV7-9 | . | 14 | . | TGTTCCAGCAGCTACTACAGGGGGGGCGACGAGCAGTACTTC | CSSSYYRGGDEQYF
TRBJ1-5 | TRBV27 | few | 15 | TRBD1 | TGTGCCAGCAGTTTATCACAGGGGGCAGTTCAGCCCCAGCATTTT | CASSLSQGAVQPQHF
TRBJ2-4 | TRBV4-2 | . | 18 | . | TGTGCCAGCAGCCAAGGCCGAACCCTAGAACTAGCCAAAAACATTCAGTACTTC | CASSQGRTLELAKNIQYF
TRBJ2-7 | TRBV7-4 | . | 16 | TRBD2 | TGTGCCAGCAGCTTAAAGACTAGCGGGAGTTGCGACGAGCAGTACTTC | CASSLKTSGSCDEQYF
TRBJ2-7 | TRBV5-6 | . | 14 | . | TGTGCCAGCAGCTTTGCCGGGGATTGGTACGAGCAGTACTTC | CASSFAGDWYEQYF
TRBJ2-3 | TRBV2 | . | 17 | . | TGTGCCAGCAGTGAAGAGAGGACAGTTTTAAGCACAGATACGCAGTATTTT | CASSEERTVLSTDTQYF
TRBJ2-2 | TRBV5-1 | . | 20 | TRBD2 | TGCGCCAGCAGCTTGTTCCCAGGGGTTAGCGGGGGCACGAACACCGGGGAGCTGTTTTTT | CASSLFPGVSGGTNTGELFF
TRBJ1-1 | TRBV7-6 | few | 15 | . | TGTGCCAGCAGTCCGAGCCAGGGGATGAACACTGAAGCTTTCTTT | CASSPSQGMNTEAFF
TRBJ1-5 | TRBV19 | . | 16 | TRBD1 | TGTGCCAGTAGTATAACGGGACAGCGGAGGCACCAGCCCCAGCATTTT | CASSITGQRRHQPQHF
TRBJ2-2 | TRBV6-6 | few | 14 | . | TGTGCCAGCAGTCCCCCAGGGGTTACCGGGGAGCTGTTTTTT | CASSPPGVTGELFF
TRBJ2-3 | TRBV5-1 | few | 19 | . | TGCGCCAGCAGCTTGGGGATAAAAACAGGGTTTTTTCGGACAGATACGCAGTATTTT | CASSLGIKTGFFRTDTQYF
TRBJ2-3 | TRBV4-1 | . | 17 | TRBD2 | TGCGCCAGCAGCCAAGAGGCTAGCGGGAGCAGCACAGATACGCAGTATTTT | CASSQEASGSSTDTQYF
TRBJ1-2 | TRBV6-5 | . | 14 | . | TGTGCCAGCAGTTCCACGGCGGGGGGCTATGGCTACACCTTC | CASSSTAGGYGYTF
TRBJ2-7 | TRBV28 | . | 16 | . | TGTGCCAGCAGTTTAGTCAGGGTATCCCCCTCCTACGAGCAGTACTTC | CASSLVRVSPSYEQYF
TRBJ1-2 | TRBV6-5 | few | 13 | TRBD1 | TGTGCCAGCACCCTTGGGGACAGCTATGGCTACACCTTC | CASTLGDSYGYTF
TRBJ1-2 | TRBV5-1 | . | 14 | . | TGCGCCAGCGCACCTTCGCAGGGTAACTATGGCTACACCTTC | CASAPSQGNYGYTF
TRBJ1-1 | TRBV19 | . | 15 | TRBD1 | TGTGCCAGTAGTATATACGGCAGGGGGCCCACTGAAGCTTTCTTT | CASSIYGRGPTEAFF
TRBJ2-5 | TRBV7-6 | . | 14 | . | TGTGCCAGCAGCTTATGGCAGGGACAAGAGACCCAGTACTTC | CASSLWQGQETQYF
TRBJ2-7 | TRBV28 | . | 15 | TRBD1 | TGTGCCAGCAGTTTTTACAGGGGGCCCACCTACGAGCAGTACTTC | CASSFYRGPTYEQYF
TRBJ2-7 | TRBV27 | . | 18 | TRBD2 | TGTGCCAGCAGTTTATCCTCTCGGGTAGCGGGCCTTACCTACGAGCAGTACTTC | CASSLSSRVAGLTYEQYF
TRBJ2-5 | TRBV10-3 | . | 15 | TRBD2 | TGTGCCATCAGTGGCAGCGGGGGTTCTCAAGAGACCCAGTACTTC | CAISGSGGSQETQYF
TRBJ2-7 | TRBV5-6 | . | 15 | TRBD2 | TGTGCCAGCAGCCGGAGACTAGCGGGAAGTTACGAGCAGTACTTC | CASSRRLAGSYEQYF
TRBJ1-5 | TRBV2 | . | 15 | . | TGTGCCAGCAGCGGATTTAACGACTTCAATCAGCCCCAGCATTTT | CASSGFNDFNQPQHF
TRBJ1-1 | TRBV19 | . | 17 | TRBD1 | TGTGCCAGTAGTATAGTAATGAACTCACGGACAGGAACTGAAGCTTTCTTT | CASSIVMNSRTGTEAFF
TRBJ2-6 | TRBV5-1 | few | 15 | . | TGCGCCAGCAGCTTGGTCCTCTCTGGGGCCAACGTCCTGACTTTC | CASSLVLSGANVLTF